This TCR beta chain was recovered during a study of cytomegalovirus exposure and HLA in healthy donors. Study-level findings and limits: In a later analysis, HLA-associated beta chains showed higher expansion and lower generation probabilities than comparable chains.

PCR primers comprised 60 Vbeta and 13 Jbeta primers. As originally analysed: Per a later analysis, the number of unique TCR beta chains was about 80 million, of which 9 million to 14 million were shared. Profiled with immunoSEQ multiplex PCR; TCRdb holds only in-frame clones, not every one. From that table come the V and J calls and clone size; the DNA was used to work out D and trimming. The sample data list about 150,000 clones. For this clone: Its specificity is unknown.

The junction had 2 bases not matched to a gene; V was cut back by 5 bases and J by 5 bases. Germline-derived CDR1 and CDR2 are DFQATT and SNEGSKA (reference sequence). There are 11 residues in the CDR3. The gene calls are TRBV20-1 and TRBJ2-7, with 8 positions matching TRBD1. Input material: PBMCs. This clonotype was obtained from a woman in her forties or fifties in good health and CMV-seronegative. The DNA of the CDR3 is TGCAGTGCTTACAGGGGGAACGAGCAGTACTTC. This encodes CSAYRGNEQYF.